This note documents a single T cell receptor beta chain sequence. TCRdb's table, derived via immunoSEQ multiplex PCR, lists solely in-frame clones and lacks some. The sample shows 300,000 to 400,000 clones, about 91% of them seen only once. The sample comes from a study of blood T cell repertoires in COVID-19. The Seattle site enrolled patients during active infection and followed them longitudinally. Input material: peripheral blood. This receptor was obtained from a woman aged 25 to 45 with COVID-19, enrolled during active disease.

The CDR3 DNA reads as TGCAGTGGTTCGACTATGTACGAGCAGTACGTC. It encodes CSGSTMYEQYV. V usage is TRBV20-1 and J usage is TRBJ2-7, with D possibly being TRBD2 (5 bases). The V end lost 7 bases, the J end lost 4 bases, and 11 bases lay between the germline ends. CDR1 and CDR2 from the germline V gene are DFQATT and SNEGSKA (reference sequence). The CDR3 is 11 residues long.